A selection of T cell receptor beta chains follows, all from one sample in a study of cytotoxic CD8 clonotypes in ibrutinib-treated CLL. Some clones are missing from TCRdb's copy, which holds only in-frame ones; the method was immunoSEQ multiplex PCR. The data contain some 300,000 clones, 70% to 80% of them seen just once; the ten biggest clones take up 6.5% to 8.5%. Sequencing used PBMCs, obtained before ibrutinib treatment. Receptors were obtained from a human donor with chronic lymphocytic leukemia. Both conserved end residues are part of each CDR3. A D gene is named only where the DNA matches it firmly. Clone size is shown for a subset of rows, as once, few, many or a class of expanded clone.

TGTGCCAGCATTAGACAGGTTTATAGCAATCAGCCCCAGCATTTT	CASIRQVYSNQPQHF	TRBV28	few	TRBJ1-5	.
TGCGCCAGCAGTGTTCTCCCCAACACCGGGGAGCTGTTTTTT	CASSVLPNTGELFF	TRBV10-2	.	TRBJ2-2	.
TGTGCCACCGAGACTAGCGGGATTGCAGATACGCAGTATTTT	CATETSGIADTQYF	TRBV28	.	TRBJ2-3	TRBD2
TGTGCCAGCCCGAAACTGCGGGGCGACACAGATACGCAGTATTTT	CASPKLRGDTDTQYF	TRBV2	.	TRBJ2-3	.
TGTGCCAGCAGTTTTGGGCGGATGAACTATGGCTACACCTTC	CASSFGRMNYGYTF	TRBV27	.	TRBJ1-2	.
TGTGCCAGCAGCTCAACTGCCGGGACTAGCGGGAGTGGGTTCTTC	CASSSTAGTSGSGFF	TRBV7-8	.	TRBJ2-1	TRBD2
TGTGCCAGCAGCGGATCGACAGGGAGCGAGCAGTACTTC	CASSGSTGSEQYF	TRBV9	.	TRBJ2-7	TRBD1
TGTGCCAGCAGTCCCTCAAGGGGTGCGAACACCGGGGAGCTGTTTTTT	CASSPSRGANTGELFF	TRBV27	.	TRBJ2-2	.
TGTGCCAGCTCCAACGGTCGGGGTCACTCTGGAAACACCATATATTTT	CASSNGRGHSGNTIYF	TRBV2	.	TRBJ1-3	.
TGTGCCATCAGTGGAGGGACTGTATACAATGAGCAGTTCTTC	CAISGGTVYNEQFF	TRBV10-3	.	TRBJ2-1	.
TGTGCCAGTAGTATGGGGAATATGAACACTGAAGCTTTCTTT	CASSMGNMNTEAFF	TRBV19	.	TRBJ1-1	.
TGTGCCGTTTCGGGGAGCGGGTTTCCTTCCGAGCAGTACTTC	CAVSGSGFPSEQYF	TRBV10-3	.	TRBJ2-7	.
TGCGCCAGCAGTGAGTCCAGGGGAAGCACTGAAGCTTTCTTT	CASSESRGSTEAFF	TRBV10-1	.	TRBJ1-1	.
TGTGCCAGCAGCCAAGACCCGGACCAAGAGACCCAGTACTTC	CASSQDPDQETQYF	TRBV5-4	.	TRBJ2-5	.
TGTGCCAGCAGTCGGACGGTCTCTGGAAACACCATATATTTT	CASSRTVSGNTIYF	TRBV28	.	TRBJ1-3	.
TGTGCCAGCAGTCCGTGGGGGAACGAGCAGTACTTC	CASSPWGNEQYF	TRBV27	.	TRBJ2-7	.
TGTGCCAGCAGCGTTGGGCCTGGGAGCTCCTACGAGCAGTACTTC	CASSVGPGSSYEQYF	TRBV9	once	TRBJ2-7	.
TGTGCCTGGAGTGTCCTAACAGGGCAGAACACTGAAGCTTTCTTT	CAWSVLTGQNTEAFF	TRBV30	.	TRBJ1-1	.
TGTGCCAGCAGTTACTCGAGAAAGGGAGAGACCCAGTACTTC	CASSYSRKGETQYF	TRBV6-5	.	TRBJ2-5	.
TGTGCCAGCAGTCCCAGAGGGGCCTCTGGGGGGAACACTGAAGCTTTCTTT	CASSPRGASGGNTEAFF	TRBV25-1	.	TRBJ1-1	.
TGCGCCAGCAGCTCCCAGCGCTGGAATGAGCAGTTCTTC	CASSSQRWNEQFF	TRBV5-1	.	TRBJ2-1	.
TGCGCCAGCAGCCAAGATCGTGGACTAGACGAGCAGTTCTTC	CASSQDRGLDEQFF	TRBV4-3	.	TRBJ2-1	TRBD2
TGCGCCAGCAGCTTGGATCGAGCGGGATATCTTCAGTACTTC	CASSLDRAGYLQYF	TRBV5-1	few	TRBJ2-4	TRBD2
TGTGCCAGTAGTAACACGAACACAGATACGCAGTATTTT	CASSNTNTDTQYF	TRBV19	.	TRBJ2-3	.
TGCGCCAGCAGCCAAGACCGCCAGCGCGAGCAGTACTTC	CASSQDRQREQYF	TRBV4-3	.	TRBJ2-7	.
TGTGCCAGCAGTCGTCCGGGACAGGGGTACTCTGGGGCCAACGTCCTGACTTTC	CASSRPGQGYSGANVLTF	TRBV5-6	.	TRBJ2-6	TRBD1
TGTGCCAGTAGCCCGGGACAGGGCGTCCCTTATGGCTACACCTTC	CASSPGQGVPYGYTF	TRBV19	.	TRBJ1-2	TRBD1
TGTGCCAGCACACCTCCGGGACTAGCGGGAATTTACAATGAGCAGTTCTTC	CASTPPGLAGIYNEQFF	TRBV27	.	TRBJ2-1	TRBD2
TGTGCCAGCAGCTTGGGTTTTCGACAGGGGGCAATAGATACGCAGTATTTT	CASSLGFRQGAIDTQYF	TRBV5-4	.	TRBJ2-3	TRBD1
TGTGCCAGCAGATCCGGGACTAGCGGGAGGATAGATACGCAGTATTTT	CASRSGTSGRIDTQYF	TRBV5-4	.	TRBJ2-3	TRBD2
TGCAGCGTTGATGGGGGGTCCGTTCTCCCCGCGGCCTCCGGCACTGAAGCTTTCTTT	CSVDGGSVLPAASGTEAFF	TRBV29-1	.	TRBJ1-1	.
TGCGCCAGCAGCCAAGATGTTTTAGCGGGGGTCTCTGGGGCCAACGTCCTGACTTTC	CASSQDVLAGVSGANVLTF	TRBV4-1	.	TRBJ2-6	TRBD2
TGTGCCTGGAGTGTACTGCTAGCGGGCCACTACGAGCAGTACTTC	CAWSVLLAGHYEQYF	TRBV30	.	TRBJ2-7	TRBD2
TGTGCCTGGAGTGTAGGAGGGAATTCCTACAATGAGCAGTTCTTC	CAWSVGGNSYNEQFF	TRBV30	.	TRBJ2-1	.
TGTGCCAGCAGCTCGGGACCCCGCAGGGGGTCGTCCTACGAGCAGTACTTC	CASSSGPRRGSSYEQYF	TRBV11-2	.	TRBJ2-7	TRBD1
TGCGCCAGCAGCCAAGAAGAGCGGGTGGGTGAGCAGTTCTTC	CASSQEERVGEQFF	TRBV4-3	once	TRBJ2-1	.
TGTGCCAGCAGTACAGGCCCCCCGGTTCGGACCGGGGAGCTGTTTTTT	CASSTGPPVRTGELFF	TRBV6-6	.	TRBJ2-2	.
TGTGCCAGCAGTTACGACAGAACCTCCTACGAGCAGTACTTC	CASSYDRTSYEQYF	TRBV6-5	once	TRBJ2-7	.
TGTGCCAGCGGCGTCAAGGTAGTTGGCGGGGAGCTGTTTTTT	CASGVKVVGGELFF	TRBV2	.	TRBJ2-2	.
TGTGCCAGCAGTCTTCGACAGACAGATACGCAGTATTTT	CASSLRQTDTQYF	TRBV27	.	TRBJ2-3	.
TGTGCCAGCAGTGAGTCAGTGGTCTCCTACGAGCAGTACTTC	CASSESVVSYEQYF	TRBV6-1	few	TRBJ2-7	.
TGTGCCAGCAGCTTCCCCGCAGATACGCAGTATTTT	CASSFPADTQYF	TRBV7-2	.	TRBJ2-3	.
TGTGCCAGCAGCCTACCGGACAGGGGAGCAAGGTACGAGCAGTACTTC	CASSLPDRGARYEQYF	TRBV7-2	.	TRBJ2-7	TRBD1
TGTGCCAGCAGTTTTTTCCCTCTGCGACCGAATAGCAATCAGCCCCAGCATTTT	CASSFFPLRPNSNQPQHF	TRBV27	once	TRBJ1-5	.
TGTGCCAGTACCCAATCGGAGACTAACTATGGCTACACCTTC	CASTQSETNYGYTF	TRBV19	few	TRBJ1-2	.
TGTGCCAGCAGGTCGGACGGGGGAACTGATGGCTACACCTTC	CASRSDGGTDGYTF	TRBV6-5	.	TRBJ1-2	.
TGTGCCAGCAATGTCGGGAGTGGTTCCTACAATGAGCAGTTCTTC	CASNVGSGSYNEQFF	TRBV6-5	once	TRBJ2-1	.
TGTGCCAGCAGCCTTAAACCCCCTAGGGCAACTAATGAAAAACTGTTTTTT	CASSLKPPRATNEKLFF	TRBV7-9	once	TRBJ1-4	.
TGTGCCAGCAGCTTGGTGGGAGTGGCAGGGGTTGCCGGGGAGCTGTTTTTT	CASSLVGVAGVAGELFF	TRBV5-4	.	TRBJ2-2	.
TGTGCCAGCAGCGTAGAGGGAGGGCTACCTGGGACCGAGCAGTACTTC	CASSVEGGLPGTEQYF	TRBV9	.	TRBJ2-7	TRBD2
TGTGCCAGCAGCTTACAACGGGAGGGCCGCAATGAGCAGTTCTTC	CASSLQREGRNEQFF	TRBV13	.	TRBJ2-1	TRBD2